What follows is one TCR beta chain and its context. The source of the sample is a study of PD-1 blockade in mismatch repair-deficient tumors. As for the study in general: All were previously treated, progressing patients with over 9 mismatch repair-deficient cancer types.

Germline CDR1 is SGHRS and CDR2 is YFSETQ. With 2 bases clipped from V and 2 bases from J, the junction kept 15 bases outside the gene matches. The CDR3 is 18 amino acids. The data were produced by immunoSEQ multiplex PCR, yet TCRdb's version contains in-frame clones alone and is incomplete. The sample lists over 30,000 clones; approximately 80% were seen once. The receptor was isolated from an adult with mismatch repair-deficient cancer. The chain joins TRBV5-1 to TRBJ1-2; 7 bases align to TRBD1. The sample in question was PBMCs, obtained roughly 6 weeks after starting pembrolizumab. CDR3: CASSFGTVVAGGNYGYTF. The CDR3 nucleotides are TGCGCCAGCAGCTTCGGTACGGTTGTGGCAGGGGGAAACTATGGCTACACCTTC.